A selection of T cell receptor beta chains follows, all from one sample in a study of T cells in localized non-small cell lung cancer. Using immunoSEQ multiplex PCR, the repertoire was profiled, and TCRdb retains in-frame clones only, with some absent. The sample consists of several thousand clones, about 91% of them appearing once. The starting material was peripheral blood mononuclear cells, obtained before any cancer treatment. These receptor sequences come from a male donor at least 60 years old with stage II lung adenocarcinoma. Each CDR3 is given with its conserved first and last residue. A D gene is named only where the DNA matches it firmly. Part of the rows lack a size; the others show once, few, many or a class for expanded clones.

D: .; V: TRBV18; J: TRBJ2-7; size: .; DNA: TGTGCCAGCTCACCAATGCGGATGGGCGGCAACTCCTACGAGCAGTACTTC; CDR3: CASSPMRMGGNSYEQYF
D: .; V: TRBV7-2; J: TRBJ2-7; size: .; DNA: TGTGCCAGCAGCTTTGGCCTTCAGGGCGAGCAGTACTTC; CDR3: CASSFGLQGEQYF
D: .; V: TRBV6-4; J: TRBJ1-6; size: .; DNA: TGTGCCAGCAGTGAGACCCAAACTGGGTCACCCCTCCACTTT; CDR3: CASSETQTGSPLHF
D: .; V: TRBV7-6; J: TRBJ1-1; size: .; DNA: TGTGCCAGCAGCCAAGCGGGGAACACTGAAGCTTTCTTT; CDR3: CASSQAGNTEAFF
D: .; V: TRBV19; J: TRBJ1-1; size: .; DNA: TGTGCCAGTAGCTGGGGCTGGGACACTGAAGCTTTCTTT; CDR3: CASSWGWDTEAFF
D: TRBD1; V: TRBV7-9; J: TRBJ2-5; size: .; DNA: TGTGCCAGCAGCTCCTGGACAGGGGCCCAGGAGACCCAGTACTTC; CDR3: CASSSWTGAQETQYF
D: TRBD1; V: TRBV11-2; J: TRBJ1-2; size: .; DNA: TGTGCCAGCACCCCCGGGACAGAACGCTATGGCTACACCTTC; CDR3: CASTPGTERYGYTF
D: .; V: TRBV7-2; J: TRBJ2-5; size: .; DNA: TGTGCCAGCAGCCGGGACCACCAAGAGACCCAGTACTTC; CDR3: CASSRDHQETQYF
D: .; V: TRBV6-5; J: TRBJ2-7; size: .; DNA: TGTGCCAGCAGGCGGACAGGAGGGTACGAGCAGTACTTC; CDR3: CASRRTGGYEQYF
D: TRBD2; V: TRBV11-2; J: TRBJ2-7; size: .; DNA: TGTGCCAGCAGCTCCTTAGCGGGGGGAAGCGAGCAGTACTTC; CDR3: CASSSLAGGSEQYF
D: .; V: TRBV5-5; J: TRBJ2-3; size: .; DNA: TGTGCCAGCAGGATGGATACTCCTAGCACAGATACGCAGTATTTT; CDR3: CASRMDTPSTDTQYF
D: TRBD1; V: TRBV18; J: TRBJ1-6; size: .; DNA: TGTGCCAGCTCTTACGACAGGGAGGGTTCACCCCTCCACTTT; CDR3: CASSYDREGSPLHF
D: TRBD2; V: TRBV14; J: TRBJ2-7; size: .; DNA: TGTGCCAGCAGCCCAAGACTAGCGGGAACCTACGAGCAGTACTTC; CDR3: CASSPRLAGTYEQYF
D: .; V: TRBV6-1; J: TRBJ1-1; size: .; DNA: TGTGCCACCCGTCCGGAATCCGGCACTGAAGCTTTCTTT; CDR3: CATRPESGTEAFF
D: .; V: TRBV28; J: TRBJ1-6; size: once; DNA: TGTGCCAGCAGTTATCGAGGGCATCAGTCACCCCTCCACTTT; CDR3: CASSYRGHQSPLHF
D: TRBD2; V: TRBV6-6; J: TRBJ2-1; size: once; DNA: TGTGCCAGCAGTTACTCGATACTAGCGCTCGATGAGCAGTTCTTC; CDR3: CASSYSILALDEQFF
D: TRBD2; V: TRBV6-5; J: TRBJ2-5; size: .; DNA: TGTGCCAGCAGGGTAGGACTAGCGAGATTAGAGACCCAGTACTTC; CDR3: CASRVGLARLETQYF